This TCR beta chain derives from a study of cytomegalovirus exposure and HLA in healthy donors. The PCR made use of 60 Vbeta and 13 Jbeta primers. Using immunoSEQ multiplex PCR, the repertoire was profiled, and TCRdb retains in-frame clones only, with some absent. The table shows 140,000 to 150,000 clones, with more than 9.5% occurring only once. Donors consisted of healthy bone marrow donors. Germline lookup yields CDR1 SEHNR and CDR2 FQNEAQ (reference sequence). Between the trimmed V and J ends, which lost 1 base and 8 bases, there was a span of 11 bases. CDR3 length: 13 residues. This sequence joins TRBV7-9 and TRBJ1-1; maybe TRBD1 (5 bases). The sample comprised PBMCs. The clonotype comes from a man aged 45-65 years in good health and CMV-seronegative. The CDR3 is CASSLDQDIEAFF. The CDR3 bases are TGTGCCAGCAGCTTAGACCAGGACATAGAAGCTTTCTTT.